This T cell receptor (beta chain) was profiled in a study of read filtering for tumor transcriptome and immune sequencing. Study-wide background: Revised staging placed about 8 patients in R-ISS I, roughly 16 in II, 6 or 7 in III. TCR-mapped reads were about 3.5 to 11 million with IR-seq versus about 85 to 1,300 with RNA-seq.

The library was built from roughly 400 ng RNA with molecular barcoded adaptors for alpha/delta and beta/gamma chains. Each CDR3 protein is one row after TCRdb ran MiXCR on the reads. The sample lists 50,000 to 65,000 distinct CDR3 sequences, 9% to 15% occurring once. The CDR3 runs 14 residues. Trimming cost V 4 bases and J 9 bases; bases outside gene matches: 8. CDR1 and CDR2 from the germline V gene are SGHRS and YFSETQ. This clonotype came up many times. Its specificity is unknown. Study-wide results and limits: This fraction held mixed bone marrow immune cells after CD138-negative sorting.

The specimen sequenced was a population of CD138-negative cells sorted from bone marrow. This clonotype was sampled from a donor at least 40 years old with multiple myeloma. V gene TRBV5-1 combines with J gene TRBJ2-1; TRBD1 agrees at 9 bases. This chain's CDR3 is CASSRRDRVSEQFF. CDR3 DNA sequence: TGCGCCAGCAGCAGAAGGGACAGGGTGAGTGAGCAGTTCTTC.